Presented here are 20 T cell receptor beta chains from one specimen sequenced in a study of graft-versus-host responses after intestinal transplantation. Clones were sequenced by immunoSEQ multiplex PCR, and TCRdb holds only the in-frame ones, with some missing. Of tens of thousands of clones in the sample, roughly 91% are singletons; the top ten hold about 1.3%. These receptors have no known antigen. The sequences come from unstimulated CD8+ T cells sorted from spleen or lymph node cells, collected before intestinal transplant. The receptors here all came from a human donor who received an intestinal transplant.

The rearrangement uses TRBV19 and TRBJ1-1, with a tentative D call TRBD1 (5 bases). With 5 bases removed from V and 1 base from J, the gap between germline ends came to 5 bases. The CDR3 is made up of 12 amino acids. CDR1 is LNHDA and CDR2 is SQIVND in the germline V gene (reference sequence). CDR3 sequence: CASSGQNTEAFF. The CDR3 DNA follows: TGTGCCAGTAGTGGACAGAACACTGAAGCTTTCTTT.

The rearrangement uses TRBV5-1 and TRBJ1-4; 7 bases agree with TRBD1. V trimming: 5 bases; J trimming: 0 bases; junction bases outside the gene matches: 7. The CDR3 sequence is 16 residues long. Germline V gives CDR1 SGHRS, CDR2 YFSETQ. The CDR3, as DNA: TGCGCCAGCAGGAGGGACAGCTATGCAACTAATGAAAAACTGTTTTTT. Its translation: CASRRDSYATNEKLFF.

The chain joins TRBV9 to TRBJ1-2, with a possible D match to TRBD1 (6 bases). Germline CDR1 reads SGDLS; CDR2 reads YYNGEE. CDR3 length: 16 amino acids. Trimming left V 4 bases short and J 7 bases short, with 23 bases between. The CDR3 is CASSPLDSSALFGYTF. CDR3 coding DNA: TGTGCCAGCAGCCCCCTGGACAGTTCGGCCCTGTTTGGCTACACCTTC.

This clone has only one observation. Written as DNA, the CDR3 is TGTGCCAGCAGCTGGGGGACAGGGACCTCCTACAATGAGCAGTTCTTC. It encodes CASSWGTGTSYNEQFF. V is TRBV5-6 and J is TRBJ2-1; TRBD1 matches 9 bases. The CDR3 spans 16 residues. V shed 3 bases and J 0 bases; nucleotides not matched to a gene: 4. CDR1 and CDR2 (germline): SGHDT, YYEEEE.

This clone has just one count. The CDR3 region is CAIRKRGYSTDTQYF. CDR3 in DNA: TGTGCCATCAGGAAGCGGGGCTATAGCACAGATACGCAGTATTTT. The gene calls are TRBV10-3 and TRBJ2-3; 7 positions agree with TRBD2. Germline V gives CDR1 ENHRY, CDR2 SYGVKD. CDR3 length: 15 residues. Unmatched junction bases numbered 6, after V lost 6 bases and J lost 0 bases.

The chain links TRBV6-6 to TRBJ2-3, with 10 nucleotides matching TRBD2. The CDR3 has 15 amino acids. Trimming took 2 bases from V and 2 from J; bases not matched to a gene: 1. Germline values: CDR1 MNHNY, CDR2 SVGAGI (reference sequence). The DNA of the CDR3 is TGTGCCAGCAGTTACGGGACTAGCGACACAGATACGCAGTATTTT. It translates to CASSYGTSDTDTQYF.

The chain uses TRBV27 and TRBJ2-2; 9 bases are a match to TRBD2. The CDR3 contains 16 residues. J was trimmed by 7 bases and V by 2 bases; bases with no gene match: 8. Germline values: CDR1 MNHEY, CDR2 SMNVEV (reference sequence). In DNA form, the CDR3 reads TGTGCCAGCAGTTTAACGGGCGGGGGGGCCGGCGGGGAGCTGTTTTTT. It translates to CASSLTGGGAGGELFF.

The CDR3 sequence is CATQRLAGDNDYEQYF. DNA for the CDR3: TGTGCCACACAGAGACTAGCGGGGGACAACGACTACGAGCAGTACTTC. This rearrangement joins TRBV10-3 to TRBJ2-7, with TRBD2 matching 12 bases. CDR3 size: 16 residues. CDR1 is ENHRY, CDR2 SYGVKD, per germline. Trimming took 10 bases from V and 3 from J; bases not matched to a gene: 13.

The chain links TRBV6-5 to TRBJ2-2; D is unresolved. This CDR3 has 11 residues. Germline assignment: CDR1 MNHEY and CDR2 SVGAGI. V gave up 2 bases and J gave up 7 bases, with 2 bases separating them. Written as DNA, the CDR3 is TGTGCCAGCAGTTACCGCGGGGAGCTGTTTTTT. This gives the protein CASSYRGELFF.

The CDR3 bases are TGTGCCAGCAGTTCCGTTCCTGGCGGGGGCGTACCGGCAGCTTTCTTT. Protein product: CASSSVPGGGVPAAFF. The chain has TRBV27 and TRBJ1-1; perhaps TRBD1 as D (6 bases). This CDR3 spans 16 amino acids. The V gene lost 4 bases and the J gene lost 10 bases, with 25 bases spanning the gap. Germline-derived CDR1 and CDR2 are MNHEY and SMNVEV (reference sequence).

This rearrangement joins TRBV29-1 to TRBJ1-1; D remains ambiguous. V gave up 5 bases and J gave up 5 bases, with 9 bases separating them. The CDR3 has 11 residues. Germline assignment: CDR1 SQVTM and CDR2 ANQGSEA. Here the CDR3 DNA reads TGCAGCGTTTCTTGGGCAACTGAAGCTTTCTTT. Its protein is CSVSWATEAFF. Complete variable domain (other parts from reference TRBV29-1 and TRBJ1-1): SAVISQKPSRDICQRGTSLTIQCQVDSQVTMMFWYRQQPGQSLTLIATANQGSEATYESGFVIDKFPISRPNLTFSTLTVSNMSPEDSSIYLCSVSWATEAFFGQGTRLTVV.

The chain uses TRBV9 and TRBJ1-2, with D hard to call. V shed 3 bases and J shed 8 bases, with 11 bases lying between them. Germline V gene data show CDR1 as SGDLS and CDR2 as YYNGEE. The CDR3 runs 12 residues. Written as DNA, the CDR3 is TGTGCCAGCAGCGCCCGACACCTCGGCTACACCTTC. Encoded protein: CASSARHLGYTF. The entire variable domain, with the rest obtained from reference TRBV9 and TRBJ1-2, is as follows: DSGVTQTPKHLITATGQRVTLRCSPRSGDLSVYWYQQSLDQGLQFLIQYYNGEERAKGNILERFSAQQFPDLHSELNLSSLELGDSALYFCASSARHLGYTFGSGTRLTVV.

The genes are TRBV4-1 and TRBJ1-6; D possibly corresponds to TRBD1 (6 bases). V was trimmed by 4 bases and J by 7 bases, leaving 11 bases between them. The CDR3 runs to 14 residues. Looked up from germline, CDR1 is MGHRA and CDR2 is YSYEKL. The chain's CDR3 is CASSPQGKNSPLHF. The CDR3 DNA sequence: TGCGCCAGCAGCCCCCAGGGGAAGAATTCACCCCTCCACTTT.

Only one count was recorded for this clone. The gene calls are TRBV14 and TRBJ2-1; TRBD1 matches at 9 bases. CDR3 length equals 15 residues. Losses at the gene ends were 2 bases for V and 4 bases for J; bases not matched to a gene: 3. The germline V gene has CDR1 SGHDN and CDR2 FVKESK. In DNA, the CDR3 is TGTGCCAGCAGCCAACCGGGACAGGGATACAATGAGCAGTTCTTC. This sequence encodes CASSQPGQGYNEQFF.

The gene calls are TRBV11-1 and TRBJ2-7; a possible D gene is TRBD2 (7 bases). The CDR3 is made up of 16 amino acids. Trimming pared 5 bases from V and 9 bases from J, leaving 26 bases between. Germline CDR1 reads SGHAT; CDR2 reads FQDESV (reference sequence). The DNA of the CDR3 is TGTGCCAGCAGCCCGTCGGCCGGGGGGCCGGTGGTCGGGCAGTACTTC. Residues: CASSPSAGGPVVGQYF.

The rearrangement uses TRBV6-1 and TRBJ2-1; TRBD1 is a possible D gene (6 bases). CDR1 is MNHNS, CDR2 SASEGT, per germline. Trimming removed 3 bases from V and 6 bases from J, with 15 bases in between. This CDR3 spans 15 amino acids. CDR3 nucleotide sequence: TGTGCCAGCAGTGAGGGGGCCCTGAGGGGCAATGAGCAGTTCTTC. It codes for CASSEGALRGNEQFF.

The table lists this clone with a count of one. The chain couples TRBV6-1 to TRBJ2-3; TRBD1 matches at 7 bases. Germline V gives CDR1 MNHNS, CDR2 SASEGT. The CDR3 runs 12 residues. V lost 8 bases and J lost 6; bases outside the gene matches: 5. The CDR3 loop reads CASGSRGDTQYF. The CDR3 DNA sequence: TGTGCCAGCGGGTCCAGGGGGGATACGCAGTATTTT.

This clone was recorded only once. The chain combines TRBV19 with TRBJ2-7, with 7 nucleotides matching TRBD1. Germline CDR1 LNHDA, CDR2 SQIVND (reference sequence). The CDR3 spans 15 residues. V lost 0 bases to trimming and J lost 2 bases; unmatched junction nucleotides: 4. The CDR3: CASSIDRGPPYEQYF. The CDR3 coding sequence is TGTGCCAGTAGTATAGATAGGGGGCCTCCCTACGAGCAGTACTTC.

This clone was recorded once. The same CDR3 is also encoded by other DNA sequences in this sample. The chain employs TRBV27 and TRBJ1-2, with TRBD1 as a possible D gene (5 bases). V lost 3 bases to trimming and J lost 4 bases, with 9 bases between them. This CDR3 spans 13 amino acids. From germline, CDR1 is MNHEY and CDR2 SMNVEV (reference sequence). CDR3 amino acids: CASSLGRGYGYTF. CDR3 coding DNA: TGTGCCAGCAGTTTGGGGCGGGGCTATGGCTACACCTTC.

This rearrangement joins TRBV6-6 to TRBJ1-2, with a possible D match to TRBD1 (5 bases). The CDR3 is 12 residues long. The germline V and J ends were trimmed by 6 bases and 7 bases, with 12 bases remaining between them. CDR1 and CDR2 from the germline V gene are MNHNY and SVGAGI (reference sequence). Here the CDR3 DNA reads TGTGCCAGCAGCCCCGGGGGGGGTGGCTACACCTTC. It yields the protein CASSPGGGGYTF.